This T cell receptor beta chain was found in a study of cytomegalovirus exposure and HLA in healthy donors. Study as a whole: There were 90 million to 130 million unique TCR beta sequences, drawn from some 180 million T cells, in an earlier analysis. Overall study findings and caveats: Sequencing depth roughly uniform across donors was assumed in presence/absence analyses. The study designated fewer than 200 TCR beta chains cytomegalovirus-associated.

This CDR3 is 13 amino acids long. The germline V gene has CDR1 SQVTM and CDR2 ANQGSEA. The germline V and J ends were trimmed by 4 bases and 0 bases, with 7 bases remaining between them. On this clone itself: Its antigen remains unknown.

Use of 60 Vbeta and 13 Jbeta primers characterized the PCR. Original methodology: The authors later counted about 80 million unique TCR beta chains, some 12 million of them shared. This table comes from immunoSEQ multiplex PCR, and its TCRdb copy is limited to in-frame clones, with some not included. From that table come the V and J calls and clone size; the DNA was used to work out D and trimming. There are roughly 93,000 clones in the sample; 65% to 80% occur only once, and roughly 8.8% lies in the top ten. The specimen was PBMCs. This rearrangement joins TRBV29-1 to TRBJ1-5; D gene ambiguous. This clonotype originated in a human donor in good health. The DNA for the CDR3 is TGCAGCGTTGTAGATAATAGCAATCAGCCCCAGCATTTT. Protein sequence: CSVVDNSNQPQHF.